This T cell receptor (beta chain) was documented in a study of cytomegalovirus exposure and HLA in healthy donors. This clone has just one count. Unmatched junction bases numbered 10, after V lost 2 bases and J lost 2 bases. The CDR3 spans 18 residues. Germline lookup yields CDR1 MDHEN and CDR2 SYDVKM. Primers for the PCR totalled 60 Vbeta and 13 Jbeta. Libraries were prepared by immunoSEQ multiplex PCR; TCRdb keeps only in-frame clonotypes and omits some of them. The repertoire has 100,000 to 140,000 clones, roughly four fifths of them found once; the top ten carry approximately 2.2%. Source material: PBMCs. The V gene is TRBV28, the J gene TRBJ1-5, with TRBD1 matching 9 bases. The clonotype originates from a man between 18 and 29 years old in good health and CMV-seronegative. CDR3 sequence reads: CASSLRGGQGRRNQPQHF. The DNA for the CDR3 is TGTGCCAGCAGTTTACGGGGGGGACAGGGTAGGCGCAATCAGCCCCAGCATTTT.